One and the same sample provided the 11 T cell receptor beta chains below, sequenced in a study of molecular identifiers for immune sequencing clone quantification. One entry per CDR3 protein results from TCRdb running MiXCR on the PCR reads. The data contain some 100,000 distinct CDR3 sequences, roughly 38% of them singletons. Sequencing was done on a sample of naive CD8+ T cells from blood, with Jurkat cell RNA spiked in. The subset denotes: FACS-sorted CD8+CD4-CCR7+CD45RA+ naive T cells. The receptors shown here come from a human donor in good health. Some libraries in this study had Jurkat cell RNA spiked in.

The chain employs TRBV10-3 and TRBJ1-1; TRBD1 might be the D (5 bases). V dropped 0 bases and J dropped 9 bases, with 17 bases sitting between them. CDR3 size: 15 residues. From germline, CDR1 is ENHRY and CDR2 SYGVKD. The DNA for the CDR3 is TGTGCCATCAGTGAGTCGGGTAGGCAGGGTGTAAAAGCTTTCTTT. Translation: CAISESGRQGVKAFF.

This rearrangement joins TRBV28 to TRBJ2-3, with a possible D match to TRBD1 (7 bases). This CDR3 is 16 amino acids long. V lost 5 bases and J 4 bases, leaving 19 bases between the germline ends. Looked up from germline, CDR1 is MDHEN and CDR2 is SYDVKM. The CDR3 here is CASSLYRGSSADTQYF. CDR3 bases: TGTGCCAGCAGTCTGTACAGGGGTTCTAGCGCAGATACGCAGTATTTT.

This sequence joins TRBV7-8 and TRBJ2-1, with TRBD1 as a possible D gene (6 bases). V lost 0 bases to trimming and J lost 15 bases, with 18 bases between them. The CDR3 has 14 amino acids. Germline loops: CDR1 SGHVS, CDR2 FQNEAQ. The CDR3 loop is CASSLARTGPYLFF. CDR3 nucleotides: TGTGCCAGCAGCTTAGCGCGAACAGGGCCATACTTGTTCTTC.

V gene TRBV6-2 or TRBV6-3 combines with J gene TRBJ2-7, with TRBD1 matching 9 bases. Germline CDR1 MNHEY, CDR2 SVGEGT. The CDR3 runs to 14 residues. The V segment lost 7 bases and the J segment 2 bases; nucleotides outside the gene matches: 6. Here the CDR3 DNA reads TGTGCCAGCACCAGAACAGGGGGCCCCTACGAGCAGTACTTC. It encodes CASTRTGGPYEQYF.

The CDR3 is CSARDPWSGDYEQYF. In DNA, the CDR3 is TGCAGTGCTAGAGATCCATGGTCAGGAGACTACGAGCAGTACTTC. The V call is TRBV20-1, the J call TRBJ2-7; no clear D. This CDR3 has 15 residues. Germline assignment: CDR1 DFQATT and CDR2 SNEGSKA (reference sequence). Trimming took 0 bases from V and 3 from J, leaving 15 bases between them.

This chain connects TRBV11-2 to TRBJ1-1, with D possibly being TRBD1 (6 bases). Germline CDR1 is SGHAT and CDR2 is FQNNGV. There are 14 residues in the CDR3. V lost 5 bases and J lost 10, with 20 bases in between. The CDR3 DNA reads TGTGCCAGCAGCGCCTACGGACAGACCGCGGCAGCTTTCTTT. Encoded protein: CASSAYGQTAAAFF.

Many counts were recorded for this clonotype. The chain joins TRBV20-1 to TRBJ2-7, with TRBD2 as a possible D gene (6 bases). Germline values: CDR1 DFQATT, CDR2 SNEGSKA (reference sequence). The CDR3 length is 12 residues. Trimming removed 5 bases at V and 1 base at J, with 9 bases between. The CDR3 is CSARDFSYEQYF. The CDR3 DNA reads TGCAGTGCTCGGGACTTTTCCTACGAGCAGTACTTC.

V gene TRBV2 combines with J gene TRBJ1-2, with a weak D call TRBD1 (5 bases). V lost 10 bases and J 5 bases, leaving 20 bases between the germline ends. The length of the CDR3 is 14 residues. The germline gives CDR1 SNHLY, CDR2 FYNNEI. The CDR3 DNA follows: TGTGCCAAGGACACCGGGCAGGTTCCTTATGGCTACACCTTC. This translates into CAKDTGQVPYGYTF.

Worth noting for this clonotype: Being one base from a much bigger clone, this may be a read error. V and J are TRBV7-8 and TRBJ2-3; 7 bases are a match to TRBD1. CDR1 SGHVS and CDR2 FQNEAQ come from the germline V gene. The CDR3 is made up of 15 amino acids. The CDR3 DNA reads as TGTGCCAGCAGCCCAGAGGGACAGAGCACAGCTACGCAGTATTTT. This sequence encodes CASSPEGQSTATQYF.

This clonotype was seen a handful of times. This rearrangement joins TRBV7-2 to TRBJ2-7; D might be TRBD1 or TRBD2, each matching 5 bases. Germline CDR1 reads SGHTA; CDR2 reads FQGNSA. V was shortened by 2 bases and J by 1 base, with 9 bases between the two germline ends. This CDR3 comprises 14 residues. CDR3 sequence (DNA): TGTGCCAGCAGCTTAATCGGGACGTCCTACGAGCAGTACTTC. Protein: CASSLIGTSYEQYF.

The chain couples TRBV7-9 to TRBJ2-5; tentative D call: TRBD1 (5 bases). V was trimmed by 7 bases and J by 5 bases, leaving 11 bases between them. CDR1 is SEHNR, CDR2 FQNEAQ, per germline (reference sequence). The CDR3 runs 12 residues. CDR3 in amino acids: CASNPGKETQYF. The DNA of the CDR3 is TGTGCCAGCAACCCAGGGAAGGAGACCCAGTACTTC. Full variable domain (outside the CDR3, taken from reference TRBV7-9 and TRBJ2-5): DTGVSQNPRHKITKRGQNVTFRCDPISEHNRLYWYRQTLGQGPEFLTYFQNEAQLEKSRLLSDRFSAERPKGSFSTLEIQRTEQGDSAMYLCASNPGKETQYFGPGTRLLVL.